This T cell receptor beta chain was sequenced during a study of cytomegalovirus exposure and HLA in healthy donors. From germline, CDR1 is PRHDT and CDR2 FYEKMQ (reference sequence). The length of the CDR3 is 14 residues. With 5 bases removed from V and 5 bases from J, the gap between germline ends came to 13 bases. Both 60 Vbeta primers and 13 Jbeta primers went into the PCR. Produced via immunoSEQ multiplex PCR; TCRdb's table is partial and in-frame only. The sample includes over 50,000 clones, 65% to 80% seen only once; the top ten take around a sixth. J is TRBJ1-5 and V is TRBV13; D is uncertain. The receptor's source is a man in his forties in good health and CMV-seropositive. The sequenced sample was PBMCs. Here the CDR3 DNA reads TGTGCCAGCAGCCAAGGACGGAGGGATCAGCCCCAGCATTTT. This codes for CASSQGRRDQPQHF.